This T cell receptor (beta chain) was profiled in a study of CD8 T cells in ankylosing spondylitis. TCRdb called the 5' RACE reads again in MiXCR, with one record for every CDR3 protein. This sample has some 200,000 distinct CDR3 sequences, with about 7% found just once. V shed 6 bases and J shed 4 bases, with 16 bases lying between them. The germline CDR1 and CDR2 sequences are SGDLS and YYNGEE. The CDR3 loop spans 14 amino acids. Study-level points and caveats: In reactive arthritis synovial fluid and blood, some motif variants had been reported before. There was a TCR beta motif, made of roughly eight highly homologous variants, that appeared characteristic of ankylosing spondylitis blood.

This clonotype was detected many times. Its antigen is undetermined. The sequenced material came from blood, either unsorted or a sorted T cell fraction (not recorded which). This sequence was found in a male donor with ankylosing spondylitis. This chain uses TRBV9 with TRBJ1-1; no clear D gene. The CDR3 nucleotides are TGTGCCAGCACGCCGGGAATAACTTTCACTGAAGCTTTCTTT. Protein product: CASTPGITFTEAFF.